The 32 T cell receptor beta chains listed next were all sequenced from one sample in a study of cytomegalovirus exposure and HLA in healthy donors. The repertoire was sequenced with immunoSEQ multiplex PCR; TCRdb's copy has only in-frame clones and lacks some. Altogether just under 75,000 clones are present, just under 95% being singletons, with the ten largest covering 3.2%. The sample consisted of PBMCs. The receptor source for this set is a woman aged 18-35 years in good health and CMV-seropositive.

This clone showed up just once. The V gene is TRBV27, the J gene TRBJ2-1; TRBD2 is a possible D gene (6 bases). CDR1 and CDR2 from the germline V gene are MNHEY and SMNVEV (reference sequence). Trimming left V 6 bases short and J 9 bases short, with 15 bases between. The CDR3 has 13 residues. CDR3 nucleotides: TGTGCCAGCAGATACATAGCGGTCGGTGAGCAGTTCTTC. Translating it yields CASRYIAVGEQFF.

The rearrangement links TRBV19 to TRBJ2-7, with D possibly being TRBD2 (6 bases). Trimming pared 2 bases from V and 6 bases from J, leaving 14 bases between. This CDR3 is 14 amino acids long. In germline, CDR1 is LNHDA, CDR2 SQIVND (reference sequence). As DNA, the CDR3 is TGTGCCAGTAGTATAATGGGGGGAAGCTCCGAGCAGTACTTC. Its protein product is CASSIMGGSSEQYF.

The chain couples TRBV6-5 to TRBJ1-2, with a tentative D call TRBD1 (5 bases). CDR1 is MNHEY and CDR2 is SVGAGI in the germline V gene. V was pared by 0 bases and J by 7 bases, with 12 bases between. The CDR3 extends over 14 amino acids. The CDR3, as DNA: TGTGCCAGCAGTTACTCCCCGACCGGGGGTGGCTACACCTTC. As protein: CASSYSPTGGGYTF.

The count of this clone is one. This rearrangement joins TRBV4-1 to TRBJ1-5; weak D call: TRBD1 (5 bases). The V end lost 4 bases, the J end lost 6 bases, and 13 bases lay between the germline ends. Germline V gives CDR1 MGHRA, CDR2 YSYEKL. The CDR3 has 14 residues. The CDR3 sequence is CASSPTGYGQPQHF. The CDR3 DNA sequence: TGCGCCAGCAGCCCCACAGGTTACGGTCAGCCCCAGCATTTT.

The chain couples TRBV30 to TRBJ2-1, with TRBD2 identical over 12 bases. The CDR3 consists of 17 residues. With V trimmed by 3 bases and J by 7 bases, 13 bases remained unmatched. Per germline, CDR1 GTSNPN and CDR2 SVGIG (reference sequence). The CDR3 is CAWRTQLAGGSRNEQFF. For the CDR3, the DNA is TGTGCCTGGAGGACTCAACTAGCGGGAGGCTCGCGGAATGAGCAGTTCTTC.

This chain uses TRBV7-9 with TRBJ2-3; D perhaps matches TRBD2 (6 bases). Germline V gene data show CDR1 as SEHNR and CDR2 as FQNEAQ (reference sequence). V lost 1 base, J lost 2 bases, and 10 bases lay in between. This CDR3 has 15 residues. The DNA of the CDR3 is TGTGCCAGCAGCTTAGGCGGGGCAGACACAGATACGCAGTATTTT. Translated: CASSLGGADTDTQYF.

The genes are TRBV28 and TRBJ1-6, with 7 bases matching TRBD1. CDR3 length equals 17 residues. V dropped 6 bases and J dropped 7; count of bases not matched to a gene: 15. From germline, CDR1 is MDHEN and CDR2 SYDVKM. CDR3 sequence reads: CASSHKTTGSGNSPLHF. Written as DNA, the CDR3 is TGTGCCAGCAGCCACAAAACGACAGGGAGTGGGAATTCACCCCTCCACTTT.

J is TRBJ2-7 and V is TRBV6-5; 12 nucleotides align to TRBD2. Germline V lookup: CDR1 MNHEY, CDR2 SVGAGI. Trimming cost V 2 bases and J 4 bases; bases outside gene matches: 0. The CDR3 sequence is 14 residues long. This chain's CDR3 is CASSYGTSGYEQYF. The CDR3 bases are TGTGCCAGCAGTTACGGGACTAGCGGGTACGAGCAGTACTTC.

This chain links TRBV6-5 with TRBJ1-1, with D hard to call. CDR1 and CDR2 from the germline V gene are MNHEY and SVGAGI. The CDR3 totals 12 residues. The V end was cut by 2 bases, the J end by 7 bases, with 8 bases between. The DNA of the CDR3 is TGTGCCAGCAGTTACCCTTCAGGTGAAGCTTTCTTT. Amino acid sequence: CASSYPSGEAFF.

The chain recombines TRBV5-1 with TRBJ1-4; D call uncertain. Germline V CDR1 and CDR2: SGHRS, YFSETQ. The length of the CDR3 is 14 residues. The ends were cut back, 2 bases at V and 0 bases at J, with 5 bases in the middle. The CDR3 region has the DNA TGCGCCAGCAGCTTAAGCGCAACTAATGAAAAACTGTTTTTT. As protein: CASSLSATNEKLFF.

The V and J genes are TRBV19 and TRBJ2-2, with D possibly matching TRBD1 (5 bases). The CDR3 spans 13 residues. Deletions cut 4 bases from V and 7 bases from J, with 10 bases between. CDR1 is LNHDA and CDR2 is SQIVND in the germline V gene (reference sequence). In DNA, the CDR3 is TGTGCCAGTAGTAATCGACAGATCGGGGAGCTGTTTTTT. Amino acids: CASSNRQIGELFF.

V usage is TRBV6-1 and J usage is TRBJ2-7, with 7 bases aligning to TRBD1. The CDR3 has 14 amino acids. The germline gives CDR1 MNHNS, CDR2 SASEGT. V was clipped by 3 bases and J by 1 base; unmatched bases: 3. The CDR3 sequence is CASSEGDSSYEQYF. The CDR3, as DNA: TGTGCCAGCAGTGAGGGGGACAGTTCCTACGAGCAGTACTTC.

The chain recombines TRBV4-2 with TRBJ2-1; the match to TRBD1 covers 7 bases. CDR3 size: 17 residues. The germline V gene has CDR1 LGHNA and CDR2 YNFKEQ. With V trimmed by 0 bases and J by 4 bases, 9 bases remained unmatched. This CDR3 reads CASSQESRQGLYNEQFF. As DNA, the CDR3 is TGTGCCAGCAGCCAAGAGTCGCGACAGGGTTTATACAATGAGCAGTTCTTC.

The genes are TRBV19 and TRBJ1-6; D gene unclear. The V and J ends lost 4 bases and 7 bases respectively, with 11 bases between them. Germline V gene data show CDR1 as LNHDA and CDR2 as SQIVND (reference sequence). This CDR3 has 14 residues. The CDR3 DNA reads as TGTGCCAGTAGTAGAGCGGGGAGGAATTCACCCCTCCACTTT. This sequence encodes CASSRAGRNSPLHF.

Notes on this clone: A read error may account for a junction end that differs from germline. The gene calls are TRBV7-9 and TRBJ2-1; D is ambiguous. The CDR3 sequence is 13 residues long. Germline V CDR1 and CDR2: SEHNR, FQNEAQ (reference sequence). The CDR3 is CASSLASFNEQFF. For the CDR3, the DNA is TGTGCCAGCAGCTTAGCGTCCTTCAATGAGCAGTTCTTC. The complete variable domain, with remaining parts taken from reference TRBV7-9 and TRBJ2-1, reads DTGVSQNPRHKITKRGQNVTFRCDPISEHNRLYWYRQTLGQGPEFLTYFQNEAQLEKSRLLSDRFSAERPKGSFSTLEIQRTEQGDSAMYLCASSLASFNEQFFGPGTRLTVL.

The rearrangement joins TRBV29-1 to TRBJ1-1; D is perhaps TRBD1 (5 bases). The germline V and J ends were trimmed by 4 bases and 4 bases, with 7 bases remaining between them. Germline values: CDR1 SQVTM, CDR2 ANQGSEA. The length of the CDR3 is 11 residues. The CDR3 DNA follows: TGCAGCGTTGGCAGGGCCACTGAAGCTTTCTTT. It codes for CSVGRATEAFF.

This chain connects TRBV7-3 to TRBJ1-1, with 10 bases fitting TRBD1. Germline V gene lookup returns CDR1 SGHTA and CDR2 FQGTGA. CDR3 length: 14 amino acids. Trimming at V came to 5 bases and at J to 5 bases, leaving 5 bases not matched to a gene. In nucleotides, the CDR3 is TGTGCCAGCAGCGAGGGACAGGGGTGGACTGAAGCTTTCTTT. It specifies CASSEGQGWTEAFF.

The chain uses TRBV5-4 and TRBJ1-2; TRBD1 is a possible D gene (5 bases). V lost 4 bases to trimming and J lost 6 bases, with 13 bases between them. CDR1 is SGHNT and CDR2 is YYREEE in the germline V gene (reference sequence). This CDR3 comprises 13 residues. The CDR3 protein is CASSPTAEHGYTF. The CDR3 DNA sequence: TGTGCCAGCAGCCCGACAGCCGAGCATGGCTACACCTTC. Looking up the rest from reference TRBV5-4 and TRBJ1-2 gives the full variable domain: ETGVTQSPTHLIKTRGQQVTLRCSSQSGHNTVSWYQQALGQGPQFIFQYYREEENGRGNFPPRFSGLQFPNYSSELNVNALELDDSALYLCASSPTAEHGYTFGSGTRLTVV.

This clone was observed once. A read error may account for a junction end that differs from germline. V gene TRBV7-7 combines with J gene TRBJ2-5, with TRBD1 matching over 7 bases. Germline V gene data show CDR1 as SSHAT and CDR2 as FNYEAQ (reference sequence). The CDR3 consists of 15 residues. DNA for the CDR3: TGTGCTAGCAGCGGTACAGGGGACCAAAAAGAGACCCAGTACTTC. It codes for CASSGTGDQKETQYF.

The chain couples TRBV15 to TRBJ1-1; TRBD1 is a possible D gene (6 bases). The V end lost 0 bases, the J end lost 4 bases, and 12 bases lay between the germline ends. CDR1 and CDR2 from the germline V gene are LNHNV and YYDKDF (reference sequence). The CDR3 is 15 amino acids. Written as DNA, the CDR3 is TGTGCCACCAGCAGAGATCGGCAGGGGAGCACTGAAGCTTTCTTT. Protein product: CATSRDRQGSTEAFF. Together with reference TRBV15 and TRBJ1-1, the CDR3 gives the full variable domain: DAMVIQNPRYQVTQFGKPVTLSCSQTLNHNVMYWYQQKSSQAPKLLFHYYDKDFNNEADTPDNFQSRRPNTSFCFLDIRSPGLGDTAMYLCATSRDRQGSTEAFFGQGTRLTVV.

The sample holds one count of this clone. The rearrangement uses TRBV29-1 and TRBJ1-1, with 8 bases identical to TRBD1. Germline V gene data show CDR1 as SQVTM and CDR2 as ANQGSEA. The CDR3 consists of 13 residues. The ends lost 4 bases at V and 4 bases at J; junction bases unmatched: 5. CDR3 nucleotides: TGCAGCGTTGTTGAGACAGGGGCCACTGAAGCTTTCTTT. This sequence encodes CSVVETGATEAFF.

The V call is TRBV29-1, the J call TRBJ1-1; possible D gene TRBD1, 6 bases. The V end lost 6 bases, the J end lost 2 bases, and 10 bases lay between the germline ends. The length of the CDR3 is 12 residues. Germline assignment: CDR1 SQVTM and CDR2 ANQGSEA. The CDR3 sequence is CSVEDSNTEAFF. CDR3 DNA sequence: TGCAGCGTAGAGGACAGCAACACTGAAGCTTTCTTT.

The chain has TRBV11-2 and TRBJ2-5; 11 bases are a match to TRBD1. Germline-derived CDR1 and CDR2 are SGHAT and FQNNGV. This CDR3 is built from 16 residues. After removal of 5 bases from V and 4 bases from J, the junction contained 9 bases not matched to a gene. In nucleotides, the CDR3 is TGTGCCAGCAGCCCCGGACAGGGGGCTTACGGAGAGACCCAGTACTTC. Amino acid sequence: CASSPGQGAYGETQYF.

This chain joins TRBV19 and TRBJ2-7; 8 positions agree with TRBD1. CDR3 length: 14 amino acids. Germline CDR1 reads LNHDA; CDR2 reads SQIVND (reference sequence). V lost 8 bases to trimming and J lost 4 bases; unmatched junction nucleotides: 10. The CDR3 DNA reads TGTGCCAGTGCGACCGGGACAGGAGGGTACGAGCAGTACTTC. It specifies CASATGTGGYEQYF.

V and J are TRBV28 and TRBJ1-1; possibly TRBD1 for D (6 bases). This CDR3 has 16 amino acids. The V end lost 3 bases, the J end lost 1 base, and 15 bases lay between the germline ends. CDR1 and CDR2 from the germline V gene are MDHEN and SYDVKM. The CDR3 nucleotides read TGTGCCAGCAGTTTCGTTATGGGGGGGCGGAACACTGAAGCTTTCTTT. Translated, it gives CASSFVMGGRNTEAFF.

CDR3 region: CASSVSSGKKLFF. In DNA form, the CDR3 reads TGTGCCAGCAGTGTAAGCTCGGGAAAGAAACTGTTTTTT. This chain connects TRBV5-5 to TRBJ1-4; no firm D call. The CDR3 loop spans 13 amino acids. V shed 5 bases and J shed 11 bases, with 16 bases lying between them. Germline values: CDR1 SGHKS, CDR2 YYEKEE (reference sequence).

V is TRBV6-5 and J is TRBJ1-1, with 7 bases matching TRBD1. CDR1 is MNHEY, CDR2 SVGAGI, per germline. The V gene end was trimmed by 2 bases and the J gene end by 5 bases; junction bases not matched to a gene: 2. The CDR3 spans 13 residues. CDR3: CASSYRQGTEAFF. CDR3 sequence (DNA): TGTGCCAGCAGTTACAGACAGGGAACTGAAGCTTTCTTT.

The rearrangement uses TRBV4-2 and TRBJ2-3; 11 bases map to TRBD2. The CDR3 is 15 amino acids. Germline lookup yields CDR1 LGHNA and CDR2 YNFKEQ. The junction had 7 bases not matched to a gene; V was cut back by 7 bases and J by 4 bases. CDR3 residues: CASKASGGRADTQYF. CDR3 sequence (DNA): TGTGCCAGCAAGGCTAGCGGGGGGCGGGCAGATACGCAGTATTTT.

The CDR3 nucleotides read TGTGCCAGCAGTACTCACAGGGTTCTAGCCAAAAACATTCAGTACTTC. Protein product: CASSTHRVLAKNIQYF. V gene TRBV27 combines with J gene TRBJ2-4; a weak D match, TRBD1 (6 bases). The ends were cut back, 5 bases at V and 0 bases at J, with 14 bases in the middle. The V gene's germline CDR1 is MNHEY and CDR2 SMNVEV (reference sequence). CDR3 length: 16 amino acids.

The chain recombines TRBV6-5 with TRBJ2-7; 7 positions match TRBD1. The length of the CDR3 is 15 residues. V trimming: 8 bases; J trimming: 4 bases; junction bases outside the gene matches: 14. Per germline, CDR1 MNHEY and CDR2 SVGAGI. The CDR3 here is CASGYRGRLGYEQYF. CDR3 DNA sequence: TGTGCCAGCGGATACAGGGGACGCTTGGGGTACGAGCAGTACTTC.

The gene calls are TRBV5-4 and TRBJ2-5, with D perhaps being TRBD1 or TRBD2 (5 bases each). The CDR3 totals 14 residues. CDR1 and CDR2 (germline): SGHNT, YYREEE (reference sequence). Trimming took 4 bases from V and 5 from J, leaving 15 bases between them. The CDR3 DNA sequence: TGTGCCAGCAGCCTGGGGGTGGGAGTTGAGACCCAGTACTTC. Encoded protein: CASSLGVGVETQYF.

V is TRBV18 and J is TRBJ1-3, with unresolved D. The germline gives CDR1 KGHSH, CDR2 LQKENI. The ends were cut back, 6 bases at V and 4 bases at J, with 16 bases in the middle. The CDR3 length is 15 residues. This CDR3 is CASSPAAPGGNTIYF. The CDR3, as DNA: TGTGCCAGCTCCCCGGCGGCCCCGGGGGGAAACACCATATATTTT.